This T cell receptor beta chain was documented in a study of cytomegalovirus exposure and HLA in healthy donors. Profiling relied on immunoSEQ multiplex PCR, and the TCRdb table lists in-frame clones only, not all of them. This sample has about 130,000 clones; 75% to 90% occur once, and the top ten carry around 1.1%. Germline V lookup: CDR1 MDHEN, CDR2 SYDVKM. Trimming took off 8 bases at V and 1 base at J, with 15 bases between the two ends. The CDR3 covers 14 residues. The rearrangement joins TRBV28 to TRBJ2-7; perhaps TRBD1 as D (5 bases). The material sequenced was PBMCs. The receptor comes from a woman between 18 and 29 years old in good health and CMV-seronegative. In DNA form, the CDR3 reads TGTGCCAGCTCCGCCCCAGGGCTATCCTACGAGCAGTACTTC. Protein product: CASSAPGLSYEQYF.